This T cell receptor beta chain was sequenced in a study of HIV-infected patients and healthy controls. Each CDR3 protein is one row after TCRdb ran MiXCR on the 5' RACE reads. Of over 55,000 distinct CDR3 sequences listed, around 16% are singletons. CDR1 LNHDA and CDR2 SQIVND come from the germline V gene (reference sequence). V was trimmed by 1 base and J by 2 bases, leaving 11 bases between them. The CDR3 has 15 amino acids. This receptor was identified in a human donor in good health. The chain uses TRBV19 and TRBJ1-2; TRBD1 might be the D (5 bases). Source material: CD4+ T cells from blood. CDR3 nucleotide sequence: TGTGCCAGTAGTATAGTAGGGGCCGAGAACTATGGCTACACCTTC. Its translation: CASSIVGAENYGYTF.